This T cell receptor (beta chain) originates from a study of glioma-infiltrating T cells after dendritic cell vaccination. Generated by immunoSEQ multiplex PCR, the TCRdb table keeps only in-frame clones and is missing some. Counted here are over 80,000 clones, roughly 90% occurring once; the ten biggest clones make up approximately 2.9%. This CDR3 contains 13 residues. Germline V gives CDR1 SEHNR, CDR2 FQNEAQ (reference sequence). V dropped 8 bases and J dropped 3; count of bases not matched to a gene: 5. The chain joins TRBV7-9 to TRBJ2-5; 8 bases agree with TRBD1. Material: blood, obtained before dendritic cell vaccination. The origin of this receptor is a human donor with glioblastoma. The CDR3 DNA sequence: TGTGCCAGCTCGGAGACAGGGGAAGAGACCCAGTACTTC. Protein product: CASSETGEETQYF.